This is a list of T cell receptor beta chains from one sample in a study. Each CDR3 protein gets one entry after TCRdb re-called the RT-PCR reads with MiXCR. The sample shows more than 600,000 distinct CDR3 sequences, 13% to 15% of them seen only once. The sequencing input was memory CD4+ T cells from blood. These receptors all stem from a female donor in good health, serving as a healthy control. Both conserved end residues are part of each CDR3. The D gene is left open where the match is weak. Clone size appears in some rows only: once, few, many, or a class for an expanded clone.

cdr3_aa: CASRWDRGALNTEAFF
cdr3_nt: TGTGCCAGCAGGTGGGACAGGGGGGCGTTGAACACTGAAGCTTTCTTT
j_call: TRBJ1-1
v_call: TRBV12-3/TRBV12-4
d_call: TRBD1
clone_size: -

cdr3_aa: CASGRQYEQYF
cdr3_nt: TGTGCCAGCGGCCGCCAGTACGAGCAGTACTTC
j_call: TRBJ2-7
v_call: TRBV28
d_call: -
clone_size: many

cdr3_aa: CASSPGPEVDTQYF
cdr3_nt: TGTGCCAGCAGCCCCGGGCCAGAGGTAGATACGCAGTATTTT
j_call: TRBJ2-3
v_call: TRBV11-3
d_call: -
clone_size: once

cdr3_aa: CASSFAGPTDTQYF
cdr3_nt: TGTGCCAGCAGTTTTGCCGGTCCTACAGATACGCAGTATTTT
j_call: TRBJ2-3
v_call: TRBV12-3/TRBV12-4
d_call: -
clone_size: many

cdr3_aa: CARSPGRAGTGELFF
cdr3_nt: TGTGCCCGGTCCCCCGGGAGGGCCGGGACCGGGGAGCTGTTTTTT
j_call: TRBJ2-2
v_call: TRBV30
d_call: TRBD2
clone_size: -

cdr3_aa: CASSSQIDQPQHF
cdr3_nt: TGTGCCAGCAGCAGCCAGATCGATCAGCCCCAGCATTTT
j_call: TRBJ1-5
v_call: TRBV4-2
d_call: -
clone_size: many

cdr3_aa: CAISEQINEKLFF
cdr3_nt: TGTGCCATCAGTGAACAGATAAATGAAAAACTGTTTTTT
j_call: TRBJ1-4
v_call: TRBV10-3
d_call: -
clone_size: few

cdr3_aa: CASSPSIAGLQETQYF
cdr3_nt: TGTGCCAGCTCACCATCAATAGCGGGGCTCCAAGAGACCCAGTACTTC
j_call: TRBJ2-5
v_call: TRBV18
d_call: TRBD2
clone_size: -

cdr3_aa: CASSLNYEQFF
cdr3_nt: TGCGCCAGCAGCCTGAACTATGAGCAGTTCTTC
j_call: TRBJ2-1
v_call: TRBV5-1
d_call: -
clone_size: many

cdr3_aa: CASSLAGGDYEKLFF
cdr3_nt: TGCGCCAGCAGCTTGGCAGGGGGAGATTACGAAAAACTGTTTTTT
j_call: TRBJ1-4
v_call: TRBV5-1
d_call: TRBD1
clone_size: -

cdr3_aa: CASRVSQNSYEQYF
cdr3_nt: TGCGCCAGCAGGGTTTCACAAAACTCCTACGAGCAGTACTTC
j_call: TRBJ2-7
v_call: TRBV5-1
d_call: -
clone_size: many

cdr3_aa: CASSFGTGGSYEQYF
cdr3_nt: TGTGCCAGCAGTTTCGGGACAGGGGGGAGCTACGAGCAGTACTTC
j_call: TRBJ2-7
v_call: TRBV12-3/TRBV12-4
d_call: TRBD1
clone_size: once